The 14 T cell receptor beta chains below all came from one sample that was sequenced in a study of identical twins. TCRdb reanalysed the 5' RACE reads using MiXCR and keeps one entry per CDR3 protein. The sample carries about 520,000 distinct CDR3 sequences, 20% to 25% recorded once. The same specimen was also included in a second study, on T cells expressing NK-cell markers.

Source material: CD4+ T cells sorted from blood. These receptors were collected from a woman under 30 in good health.

V is TRBV7-9 and J is TRBJ1-1, with D uncertain. V lost 6 bases to trimming and J lost 4 bases, with 12 bases between them. The CDR3 consists of 13 residues. CDR1 SEHNR and CDR2 FQNEAQ come from the germline V gene (reference sequence). CDR3: CASSYQDGTEAFF. The CDR3 DNA follows: TGTGCCAGCAGTTACCAGGACGGCACTGAAGCTTTCTTT.

The V and J genes are TRBV20-1 and TRBJ2-5; 11 positions agree with TRBD2. Germline V gene lookup returns CDR1 DFQATT and CDR2 SNEGSKA (reference sequence). The CDR3 runs 15 residues. J lost 2 bases, V lost 5 bases, and 7 bases had no gene match. This CDR3 is CSARPTSGSQETQYF. Written as DNA, the CDR3 is TGCAGTGCTCGCCCTACTAGCGGGAGTCAAGAGACCCAGTACTTC.

The CDR3 loop reads CASSLIKGTGMSEQFF. Written as DNA, the CDR3 is TGTGCCAGCAGCTTGATTAAGGGGACAGGTATGAGTGAGCAGTTCTTC. The rearrangement links TRBV5-6 to TRBJ2-1, with TRBD1 identical over 8 bases. Germline V gene data show CDR1 as SGHDT and CDR2 as YYEEEE. The J segment lost 9 bases and the V segment lost 1 base, leaving 12 bases of the junction unmatched. The CDR3 contains 16 residues.

This clonotype turned up a few times. The chain combines TRBV29-1 with TRBJ2-1; 7 bases are a match to TRBD2. Looked up from germline, CDR1 is SQVTM and CDR2 is ANQGSEA. V was clipped by 3 bases and J by 13 bases; unmatched bases: 9. This CDR3 contains 12 residues. The CDR3 DNA reads as TGCAGCGTTGAGCGGTATAAGGGACTACAGTTCTTC. Its protein product is CSVERYKGLQFF.

In this sample, this clonotype turned up a few times. The chain couples TRBV20-1 to TRBJ2-5, with D hard to call. V was cut by 0 bases and J by 2 bases, with 10 bases left in between. Germline CDR1 and CDR2: DFQATT and SNEGSKA (reference sequence). The CDR3 is 14 residues long. CDR3 DNA: TGCAGTGCTAGAGATCGGAAAGGACAAGAGACCCAGTACTTC. This translates into CSARDRKGQETQYF.

The V call is TRBV6-2 or TRBV6-3, the J call TRBJ2-3; the D is unclear. Germline V CDR1 and CDR2: MNHEY, SVGEGT. The V end lost 2 bases, the J end lost 10 bases, and 7 bases lay between the germline ends. This CDR3 is 11 amino acids long. The CDR3 DNA follows: TGTGCCAGCAGTTACGCCTTCGCGCAGTATTTT. Protein product: CASSYAFAQYF.

In DNA form, the CDR3 reads TGCAGTGCTAGCCCGCTAGCGGGAGGGCCGGGTACGAGGTACGAGCAGTACTTC. As protein: CSASPLAGGPGTRYEQYF. This chain uses TRBV20-1 with TRBJ2-7; 12 bases match TRBD2. Trimming took 3 bases from V and 4 from J; bases not matched to a gene: 16. CDR3 length: 18 amino acids. Per the germline V gene, CDR1 is DFQATT and CDR2 is SNEGSKA (reference sequence).

There are many counts of this clonotype. The V and J genes are TRBV19 and TRBJ1-2; 8 positions agree with TRBD1. This CDR3 contains 14 residues. Unmatched junction bases numbered 9, after V lost 4 bases and J lost 8 bases. In germline, CDR1 is LNHDA, CDR2 SQIVND (reference sequence). The CDR3: CASSTRTGIYGYTF. Written as DNA, the CDR3 is TGTGCCAGTAGTACCCGGACAGGGATCTACGGCTACACCTTC.

This clonotype was detected a few times. The chain couples TRBV27 to TRBJ2-1, with D perhaps matching TRBD2 (6 bases). CDR1 MNHEY and CDR2 SMNVEV come from the germline V gene (reference sequence). This CDR3 contains 15 residues. V was trimmed by 8 bases and J by 6 bases, leaving 20 bases between them. CDR3 sequence reads: CASRPYGGARNEQFF. CDR3 sequence (DNA): TGTGCCAGCCGGCCATACGGGGGAGCGCGCAATGAGCAGTTCTTC.

The rearrangement links TRBV20-1 to TRBJ2-7; D is perhaps TRBD1 (6 bases). Per germline, CDR1 DFQATT and CDR2 SNEGSKA (reference sequence). The CDR3 consists of 14 residues. The V end lost 3 bases, the J end lost 2 bases, and 14 bases lay between the germline ends. The CDR3 reads CSASGWGLTYEQYF. The DNA of the CDR3 is TGCAGTGCTAGTGGGTGGGGGCTTACCTACGAGCAGTACTTC.

This clonotype has a count of ten or more. This sequence joins TRBV12-3 or TRBV12-4 and TRBJ1-3, with D unclear. This CDR3 has 14 residues. V lost 6 bases and J 0 bases, leaving 9 bases between the germline ends. Here the CDR3 DNA reads TGTGCCAGCAGCCCGGGGTACTCTGGAAACACCATATATTTT. It specifies CASSPGYSGNTIYF.

This clonotype has just a few counts. The chain is built from TRBV4-2 and TRBJ2-7, with 12 bases that match TRBD1. The length of the CDR3 is 19 residues. The V gene end was trimmed by 1 base and the J gene end by 9 bases; junction bases not matched to a gene: 19. Germline loops: CDR1 LGHNA, CDR2 YNFKEQ. The CDR3 spells CASSQGRDRGPQVVGRQYF. CDR3 coding DNA: TGTGCCAGCAGCCAAGGACGGGACAGGGGGCCCCAAGTAGTCGGGCGGCAGTACTTC.

This clonotype appeared a few times. This chain uses TRBV10-3 with TRBJ2-1, with 8 bases lining up with TRBD1. The V segment lost 2 bases and the J segment 5 bases; nucleotides outside the gene matches: 5. CDR1 and CDR2 from the germline V gene are ENHRY and SYGVKD. The CDR3 is 15 amino acids. The CDR3 is CAISETATGDNEQFF. CDR3 bases: TGTGCCATCAGTGAGACCGCGACAGGGGACAATGAGCAGTTCTTC.

This clonotype appeared a few times. V and J are TRBV20-1 and TRBJ1-1, with TRBD1 matching over 10 bases. This CDR3 has 15 amino acids. V lost 5 bases, J lost 2 bases, and 8 bases stayed unmatched. Germline V gene lookup returns CDR1 DFQATT and CDR2 SNEGSKA (reference sequence). The CDR3 here is CSADQGQGSNTEAFF. As DNA, the CDR3 is TGCAGTGCTGACCAGGGACAGGGGAGTAACACTGAAGCTTTCTTT.